This T cell receptor beta chain came from a study of blood T cells in healthy people across ages. With a J-beta primer mix and a sample-barcoded 5' primer, a second PCR ran about 7 to 11 cycles. A 12-random-nucleotide template-switch adaptor tagged each cDNA molecule. The yield of each sample was at least 2.5 million CDR3-containing paired-end reads. TCRdb re-derived calls from the 5' RACE reads in MiXCR, one entry per CDR3 protein. The sample consists of about 780,000 distinct CDR3 sequences, 62% of them appearing once. Germline-derived CDR1 and CDR2 are SGHRS and YFSETQ. The CDR3 has 15 residues. Trimming removed 0 bases at V and 0 bases at J, with 7 bases between. This clonotype was seen many times.

The sequenced sample consisted of blood. The V and J genes are TRBV5-1 and TRBJ2-1, with unresolved D. This clonotype was sampled from a man between 25 and 39 years old in good health. The CDR3 nucleotides read TGCGCCAGCAGCTTGGCCTCCAGCTCCTACAATGAGCAGTTCTTC. Protein product: CASSLASSSYNEQFF.